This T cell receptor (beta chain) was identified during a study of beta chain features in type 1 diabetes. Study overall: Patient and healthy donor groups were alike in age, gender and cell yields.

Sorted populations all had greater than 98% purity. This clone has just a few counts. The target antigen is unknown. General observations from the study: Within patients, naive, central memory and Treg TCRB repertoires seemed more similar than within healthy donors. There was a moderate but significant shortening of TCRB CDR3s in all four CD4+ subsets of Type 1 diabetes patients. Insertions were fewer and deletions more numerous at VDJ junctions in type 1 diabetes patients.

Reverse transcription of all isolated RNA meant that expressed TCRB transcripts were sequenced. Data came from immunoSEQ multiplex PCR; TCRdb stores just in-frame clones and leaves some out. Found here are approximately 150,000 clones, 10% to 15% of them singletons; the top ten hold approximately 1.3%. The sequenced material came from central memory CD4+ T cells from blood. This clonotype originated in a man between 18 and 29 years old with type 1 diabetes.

CDR3 sequence (DNA): TGTGCCAGCAGTGCCGCCCAGGATTCACCCCTCCACTTT. It yields the protein CASSAAQDSPLHF. This chain links TRBV2 with TRBJ1-6; D is undetermined. The V and J ends lost 4 bases and 8 bases respectively, with 9 bases between them. This CDR3 spans 13 amino acids. Germline CDR1 and CDR2: SNHLY and FYNNEI.